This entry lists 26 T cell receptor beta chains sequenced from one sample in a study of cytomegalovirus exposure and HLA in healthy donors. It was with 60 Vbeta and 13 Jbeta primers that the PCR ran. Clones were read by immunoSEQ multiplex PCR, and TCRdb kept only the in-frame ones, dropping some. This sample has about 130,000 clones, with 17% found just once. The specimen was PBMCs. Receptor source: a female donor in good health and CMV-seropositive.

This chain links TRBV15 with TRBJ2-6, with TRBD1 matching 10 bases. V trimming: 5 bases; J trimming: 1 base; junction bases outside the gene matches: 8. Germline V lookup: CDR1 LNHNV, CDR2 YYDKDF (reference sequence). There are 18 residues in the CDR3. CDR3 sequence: CATSAMQGQGSGANVLTF. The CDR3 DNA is TGTGCCACCAGCGCGATGCAGGGACAGGGGTCTGGGGCCAACGTCCTGACTTTC.

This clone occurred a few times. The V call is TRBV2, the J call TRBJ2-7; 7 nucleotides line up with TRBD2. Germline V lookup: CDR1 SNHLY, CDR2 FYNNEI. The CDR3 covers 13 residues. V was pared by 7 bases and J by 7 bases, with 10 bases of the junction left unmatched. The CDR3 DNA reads TGTGCCAGCACGGCGGGGGAGAGGAGGGAGCAGTACTTC. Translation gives CASTAGERREQYF.

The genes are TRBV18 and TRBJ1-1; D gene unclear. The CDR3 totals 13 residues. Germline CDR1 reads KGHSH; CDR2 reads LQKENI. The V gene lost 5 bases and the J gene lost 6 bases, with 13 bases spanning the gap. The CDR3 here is CASSVSGWPEAFF. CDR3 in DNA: TGTGCCAGCTCAGTTTCCGGGTGGCCTGAAGCTTTCTTT.

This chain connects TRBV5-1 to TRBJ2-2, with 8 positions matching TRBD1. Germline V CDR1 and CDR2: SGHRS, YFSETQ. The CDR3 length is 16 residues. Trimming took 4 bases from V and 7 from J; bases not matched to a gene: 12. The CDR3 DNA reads TGCGCCAGCAGCCAAACAATACAGGGGGTCGGCGGGGAGCTGTTTTTT. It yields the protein CASSQTIQGVGGELFF.

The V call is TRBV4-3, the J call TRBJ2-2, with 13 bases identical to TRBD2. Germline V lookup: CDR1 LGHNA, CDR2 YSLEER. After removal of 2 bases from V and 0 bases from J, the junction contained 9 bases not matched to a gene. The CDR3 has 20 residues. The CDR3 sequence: CASSQPPPGLAGSNTGELFF. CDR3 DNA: TGCGCCAGCAGCCAACCACCCCCGGGACTAGCGGGGTCGAACACCGGGGAGCTGTTTTTT.

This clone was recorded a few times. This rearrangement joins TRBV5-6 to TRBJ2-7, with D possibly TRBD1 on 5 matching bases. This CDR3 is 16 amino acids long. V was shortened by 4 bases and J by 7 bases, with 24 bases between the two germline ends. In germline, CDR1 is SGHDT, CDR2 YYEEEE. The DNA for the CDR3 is TGTGCCAGCAGCCTTAGGGTGCGAGGACATAGTAGGGAGCAGTACTTC. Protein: CASSLRVRGHSREQYF. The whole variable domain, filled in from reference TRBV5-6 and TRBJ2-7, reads DAGVTQSPTHLIKTRGQQVTLRCSPKSGHDTVSWYQQALGQGPQFIFQYYEEEERQRGNFPDRFSGHQFPNYSSELNVNALLLGDSALYLCASSLRVRGHSREQYFGPGTRLTVT.

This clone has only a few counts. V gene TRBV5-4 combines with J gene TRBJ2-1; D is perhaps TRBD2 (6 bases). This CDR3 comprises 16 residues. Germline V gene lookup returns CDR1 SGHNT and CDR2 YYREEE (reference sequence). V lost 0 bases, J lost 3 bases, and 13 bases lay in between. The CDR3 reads CASSLVRGVSYNEQFF. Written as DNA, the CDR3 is TGTGCCAGCAGCTTGGTACGCGGGGTGAGCTACAATGAGCAGTTCTTC.

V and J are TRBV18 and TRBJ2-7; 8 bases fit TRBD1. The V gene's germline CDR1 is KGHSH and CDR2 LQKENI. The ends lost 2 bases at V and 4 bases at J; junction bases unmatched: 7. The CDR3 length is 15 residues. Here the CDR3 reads CASSPGTGSFYEQYF. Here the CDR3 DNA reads TGTGCCAGCTCACCAGGGACAGGATCCTTTTACGAGCAGTACTTC.

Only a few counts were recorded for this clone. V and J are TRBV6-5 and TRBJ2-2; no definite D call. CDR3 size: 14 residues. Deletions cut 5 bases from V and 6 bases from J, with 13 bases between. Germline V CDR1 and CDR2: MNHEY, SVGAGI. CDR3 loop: CASSLPWAPGELFF. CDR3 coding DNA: TGTGCCAGCAGTCTACCTTGGGCGCCCGGGGAGCTGTTTTTT.

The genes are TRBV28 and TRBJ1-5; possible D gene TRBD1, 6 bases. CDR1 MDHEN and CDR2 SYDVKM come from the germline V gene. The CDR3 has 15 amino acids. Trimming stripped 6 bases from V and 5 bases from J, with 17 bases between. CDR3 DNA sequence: TGTGCCAGCAGACAAGCCGGGACACTGTATCAGCCCCAGCATTTT. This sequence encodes CASRQAGTLYQPQHF. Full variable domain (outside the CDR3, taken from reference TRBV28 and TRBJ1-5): DVKVTQSSRYLVKRTGEKVFLECVQDMDHENMFWYRQDPGLGLRLIYFSYDVKMKEKGDIPEGYSVSREKKERFSLILESASTNQTSMYLCASRQAGTLYQPQHFGDGTRLSIL.

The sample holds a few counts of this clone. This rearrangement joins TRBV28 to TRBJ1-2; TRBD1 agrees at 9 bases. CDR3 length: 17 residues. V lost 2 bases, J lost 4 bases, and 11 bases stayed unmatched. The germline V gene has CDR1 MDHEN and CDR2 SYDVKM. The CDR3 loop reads CASSLVQGAKGGYGYTF. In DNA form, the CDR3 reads TGTGCCAGCAGTTTAGTACAGGGGGCGAAGGGGGGCTATGGCTACACCTTC.

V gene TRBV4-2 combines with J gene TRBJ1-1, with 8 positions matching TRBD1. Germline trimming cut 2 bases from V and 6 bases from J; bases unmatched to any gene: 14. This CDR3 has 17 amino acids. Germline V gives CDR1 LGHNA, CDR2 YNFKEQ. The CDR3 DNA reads TGTGCCAGCAGCCAATCCAAGGAACAGGGGGTCTTCTCTGAAGCTTTCTTT. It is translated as CASSQSKEQGVFSEAFF.

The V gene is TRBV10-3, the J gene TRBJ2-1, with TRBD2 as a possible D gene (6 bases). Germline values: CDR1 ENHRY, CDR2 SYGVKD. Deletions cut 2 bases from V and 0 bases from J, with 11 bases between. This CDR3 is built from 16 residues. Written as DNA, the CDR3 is TGTGCCATCAGTGAGGGCGGGACCCCCTCCTACAATGAGCAGTTCTTC. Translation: CAISEGGTPSYNEQFF.

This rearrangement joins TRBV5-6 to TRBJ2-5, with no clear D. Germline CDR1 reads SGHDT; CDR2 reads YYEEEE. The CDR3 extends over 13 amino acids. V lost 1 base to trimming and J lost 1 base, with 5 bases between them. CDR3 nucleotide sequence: TGTGCCAGCAGCTTGTCTCCCCAAGAGACCCAGTACTTC. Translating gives CASSLSPQETQYF. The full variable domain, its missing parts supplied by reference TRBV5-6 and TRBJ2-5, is DAGVTQSPTHLIKTRGQQVTLRCSPKSGHDTVSWYQQALGQGPQFIFQYYEEEERQRGNFPDRFSGHQFPNYSSELNVNALLLGDSALYLCASSLSPQETQYFGPGTRLLVL.

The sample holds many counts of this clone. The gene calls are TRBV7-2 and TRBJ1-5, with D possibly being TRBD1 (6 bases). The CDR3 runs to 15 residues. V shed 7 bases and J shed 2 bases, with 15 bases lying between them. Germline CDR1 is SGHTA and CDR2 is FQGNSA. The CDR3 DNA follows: TGTGCCAGCAACGTTGGGGGCGCTGGCAATCAGCCCCAGCATTTT. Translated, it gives CASNVGGAGNQPQHF.

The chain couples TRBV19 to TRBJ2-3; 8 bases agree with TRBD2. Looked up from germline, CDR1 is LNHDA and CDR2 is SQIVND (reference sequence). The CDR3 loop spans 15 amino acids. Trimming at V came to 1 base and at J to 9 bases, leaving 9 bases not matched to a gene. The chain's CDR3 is CASSIVEYPGGTQYF. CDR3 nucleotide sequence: TGTGCCAGTAGTATAGTAGAGTACCCGGGGGGGACGCAGTATTTT.

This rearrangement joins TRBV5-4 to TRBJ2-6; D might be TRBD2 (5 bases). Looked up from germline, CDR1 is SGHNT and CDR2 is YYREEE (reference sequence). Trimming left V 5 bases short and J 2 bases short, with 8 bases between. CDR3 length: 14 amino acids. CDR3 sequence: CASRADTGANVLTF. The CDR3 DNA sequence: TGTGCCAGCAGAGCGGATACTGGGGCCAACGTCCTGACTTTC.

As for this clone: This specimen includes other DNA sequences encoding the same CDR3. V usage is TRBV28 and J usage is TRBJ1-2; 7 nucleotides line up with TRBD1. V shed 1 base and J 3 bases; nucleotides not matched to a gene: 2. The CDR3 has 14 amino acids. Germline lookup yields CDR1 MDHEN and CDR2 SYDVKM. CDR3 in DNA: TGTGCCAGCAGTTTATCGGGGACAGACTATGGCTACACCTTC. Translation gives CASSLSGTDYGYTF.

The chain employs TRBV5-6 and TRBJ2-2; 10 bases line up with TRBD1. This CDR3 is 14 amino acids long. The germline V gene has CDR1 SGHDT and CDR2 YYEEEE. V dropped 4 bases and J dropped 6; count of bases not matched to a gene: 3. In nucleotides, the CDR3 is TGTGCCAGCAGCACCGGGACAGGGGCCGGGGAGCTGTTTTTT. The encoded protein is CASSTGTGAGELFF.

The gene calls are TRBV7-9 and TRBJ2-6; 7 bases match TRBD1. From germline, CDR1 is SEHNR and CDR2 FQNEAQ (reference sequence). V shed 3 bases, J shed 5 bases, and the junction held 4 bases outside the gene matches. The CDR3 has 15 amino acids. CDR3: CASSFRQGRANVLTF. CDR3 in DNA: TGTGCCAGCAGCTTCCGACAGGGTCGGGCCAACGTCCTGACTTTC.

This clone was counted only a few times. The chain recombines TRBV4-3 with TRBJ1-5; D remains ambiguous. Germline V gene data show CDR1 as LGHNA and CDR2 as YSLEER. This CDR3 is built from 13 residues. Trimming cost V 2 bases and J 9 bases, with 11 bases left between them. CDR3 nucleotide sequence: TGCGCCAGCAGCCAAAACAGCCGCCGGCCCCAGCATTTT. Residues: CASSQNSRRPQHF.

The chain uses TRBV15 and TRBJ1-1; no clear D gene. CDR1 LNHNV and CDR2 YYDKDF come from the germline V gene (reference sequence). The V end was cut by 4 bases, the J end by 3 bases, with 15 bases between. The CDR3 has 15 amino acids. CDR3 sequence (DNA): TGTGCCACCAGCACAGACCCGGGTCGGGACACTGAAGCTTTCTTT. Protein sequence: CATSTDPGRDTEAFF.

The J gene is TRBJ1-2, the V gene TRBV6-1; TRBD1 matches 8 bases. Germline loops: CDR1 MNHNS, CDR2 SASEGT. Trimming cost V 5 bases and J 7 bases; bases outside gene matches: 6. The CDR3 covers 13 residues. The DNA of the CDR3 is TGTGCCAGCAGTCCCGACAGGGGTCTTGGCTACACCTTC. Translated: CASSPDRGLGYTF.

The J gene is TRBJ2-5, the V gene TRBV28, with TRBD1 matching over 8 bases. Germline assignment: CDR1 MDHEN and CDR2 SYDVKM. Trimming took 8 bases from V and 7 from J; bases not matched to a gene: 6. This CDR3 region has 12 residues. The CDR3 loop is CASRGTGGTQYF. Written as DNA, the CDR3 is TGTGCCAGCCGAGGGACAGGAGGGACCCAGTACTTC.

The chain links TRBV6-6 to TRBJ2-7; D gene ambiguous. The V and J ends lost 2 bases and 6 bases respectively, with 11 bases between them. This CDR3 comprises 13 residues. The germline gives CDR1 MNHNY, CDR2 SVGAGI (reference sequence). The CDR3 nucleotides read TGTGCCAGCAGTTACCCCCCCTCCCCCGAGCAGTACTTC. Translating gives CASSYPPSPEQYF.

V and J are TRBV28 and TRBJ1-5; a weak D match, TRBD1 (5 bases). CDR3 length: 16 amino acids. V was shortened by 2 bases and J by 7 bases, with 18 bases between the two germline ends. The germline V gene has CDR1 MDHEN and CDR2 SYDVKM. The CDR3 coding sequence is TGTGCCAGCAGTTTACGGATTCGGGGGGTGGGACAGCCCCAGCATTTT. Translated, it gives CASSLRIRGVGQPQHF.